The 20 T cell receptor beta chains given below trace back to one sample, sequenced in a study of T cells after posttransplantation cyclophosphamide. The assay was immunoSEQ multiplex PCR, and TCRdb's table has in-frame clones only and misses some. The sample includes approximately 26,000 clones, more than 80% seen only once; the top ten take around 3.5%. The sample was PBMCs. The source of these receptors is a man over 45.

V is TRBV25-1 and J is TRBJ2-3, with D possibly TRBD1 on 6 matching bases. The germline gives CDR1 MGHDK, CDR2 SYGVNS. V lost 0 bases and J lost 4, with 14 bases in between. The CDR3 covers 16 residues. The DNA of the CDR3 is TGTGCCAGCAGTGAATATAGAGGGGGTAGGTCAGATACGCAGTATTTT. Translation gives CASSEYRGGRSDTQYF.

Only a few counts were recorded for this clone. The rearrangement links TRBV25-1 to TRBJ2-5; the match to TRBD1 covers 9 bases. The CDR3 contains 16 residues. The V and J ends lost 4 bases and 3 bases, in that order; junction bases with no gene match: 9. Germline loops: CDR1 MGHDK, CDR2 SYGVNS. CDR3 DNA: TGTGCCAGCAGTGCCTCATCCCGGACAGGGGAAGAGACCCAGTACTTC. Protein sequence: CASSASSRTGEETQYF.

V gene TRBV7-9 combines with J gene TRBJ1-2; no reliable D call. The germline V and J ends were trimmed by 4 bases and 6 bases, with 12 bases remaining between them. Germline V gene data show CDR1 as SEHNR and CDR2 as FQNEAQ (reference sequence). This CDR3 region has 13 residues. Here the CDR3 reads CASSSPTLNGYTF. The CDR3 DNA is TGTGCCAGCAGCTCTCCGACACTTAATGGCTACACCTTC. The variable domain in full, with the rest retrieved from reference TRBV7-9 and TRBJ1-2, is DTGVSQNPRHKITKRGQNVTFRCDPISEHNRLYWYRQTLGQGPEFLTYFQNEAQLEKSRLLSDRFSAERPKGSFSTLEIQRTEQGDSAMYLCASSSPTLNGYTFGSGTRLTVV.

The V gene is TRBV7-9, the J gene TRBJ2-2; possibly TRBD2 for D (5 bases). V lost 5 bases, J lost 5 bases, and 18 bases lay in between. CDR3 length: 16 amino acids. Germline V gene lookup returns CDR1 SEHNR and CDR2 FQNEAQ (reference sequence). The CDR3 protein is CASSPKAGPGTGELFF. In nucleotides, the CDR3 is TGTGCCAGCAGCCCAAAGGCGGGCCCTGGGACCGGGGAGCTGTTTTTT.

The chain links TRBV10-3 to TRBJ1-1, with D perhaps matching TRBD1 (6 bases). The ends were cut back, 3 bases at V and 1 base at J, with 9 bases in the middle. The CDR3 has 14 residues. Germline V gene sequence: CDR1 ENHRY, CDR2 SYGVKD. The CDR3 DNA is TGTGCCATCAGTGACCCGACAGGGAACACTGAAGCTTTCTTT. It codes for CAISDPTGNTEAFF.

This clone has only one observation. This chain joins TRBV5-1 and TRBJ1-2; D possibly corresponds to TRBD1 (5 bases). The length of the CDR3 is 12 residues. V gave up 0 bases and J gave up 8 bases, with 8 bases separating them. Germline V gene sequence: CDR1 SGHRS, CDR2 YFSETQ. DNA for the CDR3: TGCGCCAGCAGCTTGGAGGGGCGAGGCTACACCTTC. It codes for CASSLEGRGYTF. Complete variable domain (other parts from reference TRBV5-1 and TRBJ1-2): KAGVTQTPRYLIKTRGQQVTLSCSPISGHRSVSWYQQTPGQGLQFLFEYFSETQRNKGNFPGRFSGRQFSNSRSEMNVSTLELGDSALYLCASSLEGRGYTFGSGTRLTVV.

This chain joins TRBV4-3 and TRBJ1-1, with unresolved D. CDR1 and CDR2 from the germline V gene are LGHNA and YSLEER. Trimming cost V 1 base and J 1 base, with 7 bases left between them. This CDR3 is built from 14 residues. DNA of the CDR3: TGCGCCAGCAGCCAAGGTTACAGGAACACTGAAGCTTTCTTT. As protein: CASSQGYRNTEAFF.

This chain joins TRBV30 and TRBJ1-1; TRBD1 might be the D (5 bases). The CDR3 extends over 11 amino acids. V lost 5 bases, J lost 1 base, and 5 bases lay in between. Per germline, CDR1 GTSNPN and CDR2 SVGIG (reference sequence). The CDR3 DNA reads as TGTGCCTGGGACAGGAACACTGAAGCTTTCTTT. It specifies CAWDRNTEAFF.

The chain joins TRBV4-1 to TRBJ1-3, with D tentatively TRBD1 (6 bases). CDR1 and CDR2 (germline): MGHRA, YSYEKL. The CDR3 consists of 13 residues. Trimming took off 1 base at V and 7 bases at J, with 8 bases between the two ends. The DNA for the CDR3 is TGCGCCAGCAGCCAAGCAAGGGGGAACACCATATATTTT. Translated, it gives CASSQARGNTIYF.

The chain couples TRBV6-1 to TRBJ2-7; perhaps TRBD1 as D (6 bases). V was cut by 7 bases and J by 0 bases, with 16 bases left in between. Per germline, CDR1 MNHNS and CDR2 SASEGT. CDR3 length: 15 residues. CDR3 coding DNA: TGTGCCAGCAACTTTGGACAGAGGAGCTCCTACGAGCAGTACTTC. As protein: CASNFGQRSSYEQYF.

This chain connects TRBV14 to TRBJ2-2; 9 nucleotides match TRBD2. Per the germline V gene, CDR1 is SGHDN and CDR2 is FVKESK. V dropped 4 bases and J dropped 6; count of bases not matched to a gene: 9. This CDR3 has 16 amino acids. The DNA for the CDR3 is TGTGCCAGCAGCCTGACCGGGGGACTAGCATCCGGGGAGCTGTTTTTT. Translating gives CASSLTGGLASGELFF.

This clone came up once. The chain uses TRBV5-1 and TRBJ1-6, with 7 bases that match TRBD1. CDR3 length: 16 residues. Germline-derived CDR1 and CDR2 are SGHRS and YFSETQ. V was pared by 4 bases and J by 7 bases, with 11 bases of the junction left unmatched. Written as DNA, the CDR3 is TGCGCCAGCAGCGCGGGAACAGGGGCGAGGAATTCACCCCTCCACTTT. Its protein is CASSAGTGARNSPLHF.

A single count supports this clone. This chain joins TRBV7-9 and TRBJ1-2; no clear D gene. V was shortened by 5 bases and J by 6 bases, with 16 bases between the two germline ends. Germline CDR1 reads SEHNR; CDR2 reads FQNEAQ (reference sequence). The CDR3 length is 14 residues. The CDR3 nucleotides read TGTGCCAGCAGCCAATTGACACCTTTCAATGGCTACACCTTC. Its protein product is CASSQLTPFNGYTF.

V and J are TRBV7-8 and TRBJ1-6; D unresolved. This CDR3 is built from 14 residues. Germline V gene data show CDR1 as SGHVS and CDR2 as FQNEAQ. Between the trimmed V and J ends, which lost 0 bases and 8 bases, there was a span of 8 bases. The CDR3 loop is CASSLASRYSPLHF. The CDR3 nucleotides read TGTGCCAGCAGCTTAGCTTCGCGGTATTCACCCCTCCACTTT.

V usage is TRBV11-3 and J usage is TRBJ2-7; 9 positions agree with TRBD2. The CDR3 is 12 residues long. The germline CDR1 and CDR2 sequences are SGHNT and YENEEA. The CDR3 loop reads CASGRNLYEQYF. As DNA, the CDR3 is TGTGCGAGCGGGAGGAACCTCTACGAGCAGTACTTC.

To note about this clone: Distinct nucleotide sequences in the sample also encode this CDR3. The CDR3 DNA follows: TGCGCCAGCAGCTTGGACTTGGCTGGAAACACCATATATTTT. Protein sequence: CASSLDLAGNTIYF. V usage is TRBV5-1 and J usage is TRBJ1-3, with D hard to call. The ends were cut back, 0 bases at V and 2 bases at J, with 6 bases in the middle. The CDR3 has 14 amino acids. Germline V gives CDR1 SGHRS, CDR2 YFSETQ.

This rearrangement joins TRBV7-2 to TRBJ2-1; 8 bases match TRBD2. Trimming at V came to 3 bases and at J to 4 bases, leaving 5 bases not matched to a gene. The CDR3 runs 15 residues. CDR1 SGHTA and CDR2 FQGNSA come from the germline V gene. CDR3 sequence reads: CASSFSSGRYNEQFF. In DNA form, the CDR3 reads TGTGCCAGCAGCTTTTCTAGCGGGCGGTACAATGAGCAGTTCTTC.

DNA for the CDR3: TGTGCCATCAGTGATTCAGGATTTAATTCACCCCTCCACTTT. Translating it yields CAISDSGFNSPLHF. V usage is TRBV10-3 and J usage is TRBJ1-6; D remains ambiguous. Germline V gene sequence: CDR1 ENHRY, CDR2 SYGVKD. With 3 bases removed from V and 6 bases from J, the gap between germline ends came to 9 bases. This CDR3 comprises 14 residues.

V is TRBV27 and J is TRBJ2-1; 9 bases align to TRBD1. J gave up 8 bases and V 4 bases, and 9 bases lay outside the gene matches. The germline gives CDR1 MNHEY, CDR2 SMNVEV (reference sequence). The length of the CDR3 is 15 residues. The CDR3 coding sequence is TGTGCCAGCAGTTCACCGGGACAGGGAATTGATGAGCAGTTCTTC. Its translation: CASSSPGQGIDEQFF.

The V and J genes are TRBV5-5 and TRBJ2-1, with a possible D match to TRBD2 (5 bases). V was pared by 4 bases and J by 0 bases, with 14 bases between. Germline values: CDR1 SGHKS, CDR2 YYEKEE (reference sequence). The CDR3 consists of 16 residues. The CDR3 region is CASSPRRVSSYNEQFF. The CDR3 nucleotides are TGTGCCAGCAGCCCCCGGCGGGTCAGCTCCTACAATGAGCAGTTCTTC.